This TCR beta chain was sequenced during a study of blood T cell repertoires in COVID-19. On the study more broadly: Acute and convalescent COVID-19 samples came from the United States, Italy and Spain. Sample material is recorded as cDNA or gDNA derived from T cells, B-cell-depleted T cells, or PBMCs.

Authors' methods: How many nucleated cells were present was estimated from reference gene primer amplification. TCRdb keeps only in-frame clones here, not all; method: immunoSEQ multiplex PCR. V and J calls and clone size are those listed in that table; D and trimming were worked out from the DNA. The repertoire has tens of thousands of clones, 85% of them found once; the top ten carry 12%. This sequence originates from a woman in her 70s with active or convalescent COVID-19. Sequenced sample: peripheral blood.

The CDR3: CATQTATSGGIEQFF. The DNA for the CDR3 is TGTGCCACCCAAACCGCGACTAGCGGGGGGATTGAGCAGTTCTTC. This chain uses TRBV10-3 with TRBJ2-1, with 13 nucleotides matching TRBD2. This CDR3 has 15 residues. The V gene end was trimmed by 10 bases and the J gene end by 9 bases; junction bases not matched to a gene: 12. In germline, CDR1 is ENHRY, CDR2 SYGVKD.